A single sample is the source of the 29 T cell receptor beta chains below, sequenced in a study of OX40 agonist ivuxolimab in advanced cancers. Libraries were prepared by immunoSEQ multiplex PCR; TCRdb keeps only in-frame clonotypes and omits some of them. The sample yields 70,000 to 95,000 clones, around 92% seen once. This sample comprised CD4+ or CD8+ T cells sorted from blood, obtained in a trial of the OX40 agonist ivuxolimab. The receptors here all came from an adult with an advanced solid tumor such as melanoma, head and neck, liver or kidney cancer.

This chain joins TRBV5-1 and TRBJ2-3; D is uncertain. Germline CDR1 and CDR2: SGHRS and YFSETQ. The length of the CDR3 is 15 residues. The V end lost 3 bases, the J end lost 0 bases, and 11 bases lay between the germline ends. CDR3: CASSSNPTSTDTQYF. CDR3 DNA: TGCGCCAGCAGCTCGAACCCCACTAGCACAGATACGCAGTATTTT.

The chain combines TRBV11-2 with TRBJ2-1; the match to TRBD2 covers 14 bases. The germline gives CDR1 SGHAT, CDR2 FQNNGV. The junction had 7 bases not matched to a gene; V was cut back by 8 bases and J by 4 bases. The CDR3 has 16 amino acids. The CDR3: CASVTSGGAQYNEQFF. In DNA, the CDR3 is TGTGCCAGCGTGACTAGCGGGGGGGCACAATACAATGAGCAGTTCTTC. The complete variable domain, with remaining parts taken from reference TRBV11-2 and TRBJ2-1, reads EAGVAQSPRYKIIEKRQSVAFWCNPISGHATLYWYQQILGQGPKLLIQFQNNGVVDDSQLPKDRFSAERLKGVDSTLKIQPAKLEDSAVYLCASVTSGGAQYNEQFFGPGTRLTVL.

The chain carries TRBV27 and TRBJ1-6, with D perhaps TRBD1 (5 bases). V lost 2 bases and J lost 10, with 18 bases in between. CDR1 and CDR2 from the germline V gene are MNHEY and SMNVEV (reference sequence). This CDR3 region has 16 residues. CDR3 protein: CASSLEGWGVQSPLHF. The CDR3 DNA follows: TGTGCCAGCAGTTTAGAAGGGTGGGGGGTGCAGTCACCCCTCCACTTT.

DNA of the CDR3: TGTGCCATCACTCCTGTTAACACCGGGGAGCTGTTTTTT. Protein product: CAITPVNTGELFF. The chain combines TRBV10-3 with TRBJ2-2; D is unclear. CDR3 size: 13 residues. Trimming took 7 bases from V and 2 from J, leaving 8 bases between them. Germline V gene lookup returns CDR1 ENHRY and CDR2 SYGVKD.

The chain joins TRBV7-3 to TRBJ2-6, with D uncertain. Germline assignment: CDR1 SGHTA and CDR2 FQGTGA. Deletions cut 3 bases from V and 1 base from J, with 7 bases between. This CDR3 region has 15 residues. CDR3 DNA sequence: TGTGCCAGCAGCTTCTTAGGGTCTGGGGCCAACGTCCTGACTTTC. It translates to CASSFLGSGANVLTF.

The rearrangement links TRBV28 to TRBJ1-2; D uncertain. Germline assignment: CDR1 MDHEN and CDR2 SYDVKM. Trimming took off 2 bases at V and 4 bases at J, with 17 bases between the two ends. The CDR3 covers 16 residues. Written as DNA, the CDR3 is TGTGCCAGCAGTTTACCGCATACCCTAGATTCCTATGGCTACACCTTC. This sequence encodes CASSLPHTLDSYGYTF.

The gene calls are TRBV30 and TRBJ2-3; D is perhaps TRBD2 (6 bases). Germline CDR1 reads GTSNPN; CDR2 reads SVGIG (reference sequence). V gave up 5 bases and J gave up 6 bases, with 12 bases separating them. There are 12 residues in the CDR3. The CDR3 DNA is TGTGCCTGGCAAACTAGCTCCGATACGCAGTATTTT. This encodes CAWQTSSDTQYF.

The rearrangement uses TRBV25-1 and TRBJ1-2; D possibly corresponds to TRBD1 (5 bases). Germline CDR1 MGHDK, CDR2 SYGVNS. The CDR3 has 16 amino acids. V was cut by 2 bases and J by 1 base, with 14 bases left in between. The CDR3 DNA follows: TGTGCCAGCAGTGAACCGGGACGGGACCGTAACTATGGCTACACCTTC. Its protein product is CASSEPGRDRNYGYTF.

The V call is TRBV6-5, the J call TRBJ1-2, with 7 bases fitting TRBD1. Germline lookup yields CDR1 MNHEY and CDR2 SVGAGI. The length of the CDR3 is 14 residues. V gave up 7 bases and J gave up 2 bases; unmatched junction bases: 7. The CDR3 DNA reads TGTGCCAGCAAGTCGACAGGGCCCAACTATGGCTACACCTTC. This codes for CASKSTGPNYGYTF.

The chain combines TRBV6-6 with TRBJ2-7, with D possibly TRBD1 on 6 matching bases. The germline gives CDR1 MNHNY, CDR2 SVGAGI (reference sequence). The CDR3 loop spans 14 amino acids. The ends were cut back, 0 bases at V and 2 bases at J, with 8 bases in the middle. Written as DNA, the CDR3 is TGTGCCAGCAGTTACTCGGGACAAACCTACGAGCAGTACTTC. It is translated as CASSYSGQTYEQYF.

J is TRBJ1-1 and V is TRBV9, with D possibly TRBD1 on 6 matching bases. The CDR3 is made up of 14 amino acids. The V end was cut by 4 bases, the J end by 0 bases, with 10 bases between. Germline CDR1 and CDR2: SGDLS and YYNGEE. CDR3 nucleotide sequence: TGTGCCAGCAGCTTTACAGGGTTGAACACTGAAGCTTTCTTT. Residues: CASSFTGLNTEAFF.

The sample holds a few counts of this clone. The V and J genes are TRBV19 and TRBJ2-1, with 10 bases that match TRBD2. Germline loops: CDR1 LNHDA, CDR2 SQIVND (reference sequence). After removal of 4 bases from V and 1 base from J, the junction contained 4 bases not matched to a gene. The CDR3 extends over 16 amino acids. This CDR3 reads CASSTIAGGSYNEQFF. The DNA of the CDR3 is TGTGCCAGTAGTACAATAGCGGGGGGTTCCTACAATGAGCAGTTCTTC.

V and J are TRBV5-1 and TRBJ2-3; no firm D call. V lost 0 bases and J 2 bases, leaving 4 bases between the germline ends. The germline V gene has CDR1 SGHRS and CDR2 YFSETQ. The CDR3 is 13 amino acids. The CDR3 reads CASSLVATDTQYF. The CDR3 coding sequence is TGCGCCAGCAGCTTGGTTGCCACAGATACGCAGTATTTT.

The gene calls are TRBV5-4 and TRBJ1-2, with 7 positions matching TRBD1. The CDR3 covers 13 residues. Germline lookup yields CDR1 SGHNT and CDR2 YYREEE (reference sequence). Losses at the gene ends were 2 bases for V and 6 bases for J; bases not matched to a gene: 4. The CDR3 sequence: CASSFTGADGYTF. CDR3 nucleotide sequence: TGTGCCAGCAGCTTTACAGGGGCTGATGGCTACACCTTC.

A note on this clone: Additional DNA sequences in this sample encode the identical CDR3. The chain recombines TRBV6-5 with TRBJ1-6, with 7 bases that match TRBD1. CDR3 size: 14 residues. Germline CDR1 and CDR2: MNHEY and SVGAGI. V lost 6 bases to trimming and J lost 5 bases; unmatched junction nucleotides: 4. CDR3 sequence (DNA): TGTGCCAGCAGATTAGGGACAGATAATTCACCCCTCCACTTT. Protein product: CASRLGTDNSPLHF.

V usage is TRBV18 and J usage is TRBJ2-6; 7 nucleotides match TRBD1. V gave up 3 bases and J gave up 0 bases; unmatched junction bases: 5. Per germline, CDR1 KGHSH and CDR2 LQKENI. The CDR3 contains 17 residues. The chain's CDR3 is CASSPTGASSGANVLTF. CDR3 nucleotides: TGTGCCAGCTCACCCACAGGGGCCAGCTCTGGGGCCAACGTCCTGACTTTC.

The J gene is TRBJ2-7, the V gene TRBV18; D remains unclear. The germline CDR1 and CDR2 sequences are KGHSH and LQKENI. Deletions cut 1 base from V and 4 bases from J, with 11 bases between. This CDR3 has 14 residues. CDR3 amino acids: CASSPRASQYEQYF. The DNA of the CDR3 is TGTGCCAGCTCACCACGGGCCAGCCAGTACGAGCAGTACTTC.

This clone was seen a single time. The V and J genes are TRBV7-3 and TRBJ2-3; no clear D gene. Trimming stripped 4 bases from V and 10 bases from J, with 18 bases between. The CDR3 is 14 amino acids. Germline V gene lookup returns CDR1 SGHTA and CDR2 FQGTGA. The CDR3 sequence: CASSSDPSAVAQYF. Written as DNA, the CDR3 is TGTGCCAGCAGCTCCGACCCCTCTGCCGTGGCGCAGTATTTT.

The chain is built from TRBV4-2 and TRBJ2-7, with a possible D match to TRBD2 (6 bases). Trimming cost V 1 base and J 3 bases, with 10 bases left between them. Germline CDR1 is LGHNA and CDR2 is YNFKEQ. This CDR3 has 14 residues. CDR3 nucleotide sequence: TGTGCCAGCAGCCAAGCCCAGGGACTCTACGAGCAGTACTTC. It codes for CASSQAQGLYEQYF.

Points on this clone: Germline and junction disagree at one end, which may indicate a read error. The V gene is TRBV27, the J gene TRBJ2-5, with D perhaps TRBD1 (5 bases). The CDR3 consists of 13 residues. Germline values: CDR1 MNHEY, CDR2 SMNVEV (reference sequence). Here the CDR3 reads CASSLWGQESQYF. The CDR3 DNA is TGTGCCAGCAGTTTATGGGGCCAAGAGTCCCAGTACTTC.

The V gene is TRBV6-1, the J gene TRBJ2-3, with D maybe TRBD2 (5 bases). The CDR3 runs 16 residues. The V gene lost 2 bases and the J gene lost 8 bases, with 20 bases spanning the gap. CDR1 is MNHNS, CDR2 SASEGT, per germline. The CDR3 sequence is CASSEPYPARAGTQYF. The CDR3 DNA sequence: TGTGCCAGCAGTGAACCCTATCCCGCGCGTGCGGGTACGCAGTATTTT.

The chain has TRBV5-1 and TRBJ2-5; a possible D gene is TRBD2 (6 bases). CDR3 length equals 17 residues. The V and J ends lost 0 bases and 0 bases respectively, with 15 bases between them. Germline values: CDR1 SGHRS, CDR2 YFSETQ. CDR3 coding DNA: TGCGCCAGCAGCTTGGGGGCGGGACGGGGGTACCAAGAGACCCAGTACTTC. It yields the protein CASSLGAGRGYQETQYF.

The rearrangement links TRBV5-1 to TRBJ2-2; D might be TRBD2 (5 bases). Germline loops: CDR1 SGHRS, CDR2 YFSETQ. This CDR3 contains 13 residues. V was shortened by 5 bases and J by 5 bases, with 10 bases between the two germline ends. The CDR3 DNA reads TGCGCCAGCAGGGAAGCGGATACCGGGGAGCTGTTTTTT. This encodes CASREADTGELFF. The variable domain in full, completed from reference TRBV5-1 and TRBJ2-2, reads KAGVTQTPRYLIKTRGQQVTLSCSPISGHRSVSWYQQTPGQGLQFLFEYFSETQRNKGNFPGRFSGRQFSNSRSEMNVSTLELGDSALYLCASREADTGELFFGEGSRLTVL.

The chain carries TRBV19 and TRBJ1-4; a weak D match, TRBD1 (5 bases). The germline V gene has CDR1 LNHDA and CDR2 SQIVND (reference sequence). Trimming stripped 5 bases from V and 8 bases from J, with 12 bases between. CDR3 length: 13 amino acids. The CDR3 DNA reads TGTGCCAGTAGTTTTCAGGGTGTCGAAAAACTGTTTTTT. It translates to CASSFQGVEKLFF.

This chain links TRBV19 with TRBJ1-5; TRBD1 is a possible D gene (6 bases). Trimming pared 3 bases from V and 0 bases from J, leaving 18 bases between. The germline gives CDR1 LNHDA, CDR2 SQIVND (reference sequence). This CDR3 contains 18 residues. The CDR3 is CASSIWGLDGGSNQPQHF. Here the CDR3 DNA reads TGTGCCAGTAGTATCTGGGGGCTCGACGGCGGTAGCAATCAGCCCCAGCATTTT.

V is TRBV7-6 and J is TRBJ2-3; the D gene could be TRBD1 or TRBD2 (5 bases each). CDR1 and CDR2 from the germline V gene are SGHVS and FNYEAQ. V was shortened by 1 base and J by 2 bases, with 10 bases between the two germline ends. The CDR3 loop spans 15 amino acids. CDR3 region: CASSLVAGTTDTQYF. CDR3 nucleotides: TGTGCCAGCAGCTTAGTTGCCGGGACCACAGATACGCAGTATTTT.

The J gene is TRBJ1-1, the V gene TRBV6-6; TRBD1 agrees at 10 bases. CDR1 is MNHNY, CDR2 SVGAGI, per germline (reference sequence). Trimming cost V 7 bases and J 5 bases; bases outside gene matches: 10. There are 15 residues in the CDR3. The CDR3 loop reads CASIRGTGVGTEAFF. In nucleotides, the CDR3 is TGTGCCAGCATCCGTGGGACAGGGGTTGGGACTGAAGCTTTCTTT.

Details on this clone: The same CDR3 arises from other DNA sequences in this sample as well. The chain links TRBV27 to TRBJ2-7; D is tentatively TRBD1 or TRBD2 (5 bases each). Deletions cut 6 bases from V and 7 bases from J, with 16 bases between. Germline-derived CDR1 and CDR2 are MNHEY and SMNVEV (reference sequence). CDR3 size: 13 residues. The CDR3 DNA reads as TGTGCCAGCAGAGCCTCCGGGGCTGATGAGCAGTACTTC. As protein: CASRASGADEQYF.

The chain recombines TRBV28 with TRBJ2-7, with TRBD1 identical over 10 bases. CDR3 length equals 15 residues. Germline CDR1 is MDHEN and CDR2 is SYDVKM. V shed 0 bases and J 2 bases; nucleotides not matched to a gene: 1. CDR3 residues: CASSLWGQGTYEQYF. The CDR3 nucleotides read TGTGCCAGCAGTTTATGGGGACAGGGGACCTACGAGCAGTACTTC.